This T cell receptor (beta chain) was recovered during a study of blood T cell repertoires in COVID-19. The wider study: The cDNA or gDNA used as material had been derived from T cells, B-cell-depleted T cells, or PBMCs.

Cohorts were based on clinical histories the participants reported. Exposed volunteers were people who met a COVID-19 case within 2 weeks before study entry. This CDR3 is 15 amino acids long. Trimming took 1 base from V and 0 from J, leaving 6 bases between them. The germline V gene has CDR1 KGHSH and CDR2 LQKENI. Profiling relied on immunoSEQ multiplex PCR, and the TCRdb table lists in-frame clones only, not all of them. The sample includes about 430,000 clones, nearly 90% seen only once; the top ten take 1.2% to 1.5%. The V and J genes are TRBV18 and TRBJ1-4; D is perhaps TRBD1 (5 bases). Sequencing was carried out using PBMCs or T cells enriched from blood (not recorded which). The origin of this receptor is a woman in her late teens or twenties who had been exposed to COVID-19. The chain's CDR3 is CASSPQGATNEKLFF. The CDR3 coding sequence is TGTGCCAGCTCACCACAAGGGGCAACTAATGAAAAACTGTTTTTT.